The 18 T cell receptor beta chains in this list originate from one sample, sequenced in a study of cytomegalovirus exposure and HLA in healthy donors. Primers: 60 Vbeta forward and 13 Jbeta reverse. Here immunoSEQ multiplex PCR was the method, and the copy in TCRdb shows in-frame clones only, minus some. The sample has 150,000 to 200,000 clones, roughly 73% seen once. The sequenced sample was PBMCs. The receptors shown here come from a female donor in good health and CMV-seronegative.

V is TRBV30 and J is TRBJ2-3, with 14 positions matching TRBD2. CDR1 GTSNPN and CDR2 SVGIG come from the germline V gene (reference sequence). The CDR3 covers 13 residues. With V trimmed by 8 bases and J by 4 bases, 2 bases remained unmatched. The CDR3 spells CAGGLAGADTQYF. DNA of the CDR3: TGTGCCGGGGGACTAGCGGGAGCAGATACGCAGTATTTT. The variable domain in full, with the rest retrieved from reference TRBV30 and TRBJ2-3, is SQTIHQWPATLVQPVGSPLSLECTVEGTSNPNLYWYRQAAGRGLQLLFYSVGIGQISSEVPQNLSASRPQDRQFILSSKKLLLSDSGFYLCAGGLAGADTQYFGPGTRLTVL.

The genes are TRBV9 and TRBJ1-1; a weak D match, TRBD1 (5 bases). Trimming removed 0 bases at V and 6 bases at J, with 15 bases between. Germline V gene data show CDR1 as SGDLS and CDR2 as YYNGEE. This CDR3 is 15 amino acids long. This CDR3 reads CASSVAVAGIAEAFF. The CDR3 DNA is TGTGCCAGCAGCGTAGCTGTCGCAGGGATCGCTGAAGCTTTCTTT.

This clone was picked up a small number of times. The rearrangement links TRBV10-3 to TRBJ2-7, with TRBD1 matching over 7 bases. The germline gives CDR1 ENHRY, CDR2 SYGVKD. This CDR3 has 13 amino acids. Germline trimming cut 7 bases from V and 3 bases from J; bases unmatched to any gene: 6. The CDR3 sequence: CAIKGTDLYEQYF. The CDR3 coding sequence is TGTGCCATCAAAGGGACAGATCTCTACGAGCAGTACTTC.

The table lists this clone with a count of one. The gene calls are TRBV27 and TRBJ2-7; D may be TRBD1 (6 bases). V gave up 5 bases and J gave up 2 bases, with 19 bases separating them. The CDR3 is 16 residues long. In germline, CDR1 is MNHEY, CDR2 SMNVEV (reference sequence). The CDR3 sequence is CASSTQYRAPPYEQYF. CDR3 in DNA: TGTGCCAGCAGTACTCAATACAGGGCCCCCCCCTACGAGCAGTACTTC.

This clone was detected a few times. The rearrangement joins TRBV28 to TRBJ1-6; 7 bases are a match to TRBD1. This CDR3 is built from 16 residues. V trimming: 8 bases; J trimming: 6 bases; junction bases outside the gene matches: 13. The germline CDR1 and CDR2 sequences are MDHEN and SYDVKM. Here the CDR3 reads CASGAWRGPINSPLHF. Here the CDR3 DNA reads TGTGCCAGCGGCGCCTGGAGGGGGCCCATTAATTCACCCCTCCACTTT.

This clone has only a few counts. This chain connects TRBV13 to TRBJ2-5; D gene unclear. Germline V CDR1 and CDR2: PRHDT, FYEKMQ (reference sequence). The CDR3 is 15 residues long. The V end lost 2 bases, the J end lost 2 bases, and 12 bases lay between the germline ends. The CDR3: CASSLYSIGQETQYF. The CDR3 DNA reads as TGTGCCAGCAGCTTATATAGTATCGGTCAAGAGACCCAGTACTTC.

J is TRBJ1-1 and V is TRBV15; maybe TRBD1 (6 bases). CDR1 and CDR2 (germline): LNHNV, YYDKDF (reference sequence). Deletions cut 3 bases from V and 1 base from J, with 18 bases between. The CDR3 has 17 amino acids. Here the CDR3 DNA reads TGTGCCACCAGCAGCAATCACCGGGACAACTCGAACACTGAAGCTTTCTTT. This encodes CATSSNHRDNSNTEAFF.

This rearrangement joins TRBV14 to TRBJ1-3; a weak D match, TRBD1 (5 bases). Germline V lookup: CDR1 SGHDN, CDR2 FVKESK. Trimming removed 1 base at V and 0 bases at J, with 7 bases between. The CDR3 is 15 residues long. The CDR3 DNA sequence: TGTGCCAGCAGCCAAGTACAGGTCTCTGGAAACACCATATATTTT. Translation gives CASSQVQVSGNTIYF.

The CDR3 sequence is CASSFGDEQYF. CDR3 coding DNA: TGTGCCAGCAGCTTCGGGGACGAGCAGTACTTC. The chain is built from TRBV11-3 and TRBJ2-7; possible D gene TRBD2, 5 bases. Trimming shortened V by 3 bases and J by 5 bases, and 5 bases separated the two germline ends. CDR3 length: 11 residues. Germline CDR1 is SGHNT and CDR2 is YENEEA.

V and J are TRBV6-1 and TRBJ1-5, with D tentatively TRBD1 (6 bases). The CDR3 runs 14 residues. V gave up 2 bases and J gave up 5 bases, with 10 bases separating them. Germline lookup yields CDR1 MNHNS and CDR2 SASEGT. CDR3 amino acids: CASSEPPGDQPQHF. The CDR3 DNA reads TGTGCCAGCAGTGAACCCCCAGGGGATCAGCCCCAGCATTTT.

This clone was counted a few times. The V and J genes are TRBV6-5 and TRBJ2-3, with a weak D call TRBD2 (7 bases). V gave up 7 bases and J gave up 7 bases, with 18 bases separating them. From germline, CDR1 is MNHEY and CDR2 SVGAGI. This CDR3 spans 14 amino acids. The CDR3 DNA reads TGTGCCAGCACTTCTGGGGGCGGGAGAAATACGCAGTATTTT. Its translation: CASTSGGGRNTQYF.

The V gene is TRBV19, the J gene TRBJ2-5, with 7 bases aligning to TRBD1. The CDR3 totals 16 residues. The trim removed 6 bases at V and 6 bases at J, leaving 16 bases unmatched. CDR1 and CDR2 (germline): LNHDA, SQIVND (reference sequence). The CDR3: CASSTPVTGNPKTQYF. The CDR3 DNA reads TGTGCCAGTAGCACCCCGGTGACAGGGAATCCGAAGACCCAGTACTTC.

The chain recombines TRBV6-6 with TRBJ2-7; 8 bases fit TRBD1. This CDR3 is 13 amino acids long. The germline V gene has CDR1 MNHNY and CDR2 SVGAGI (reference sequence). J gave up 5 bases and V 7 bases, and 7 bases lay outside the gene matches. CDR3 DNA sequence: TGTGCCAGCAAGGACAGGGCGGAGGACGAGCAGTACTTC. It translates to CASKDRAEDEQYF.

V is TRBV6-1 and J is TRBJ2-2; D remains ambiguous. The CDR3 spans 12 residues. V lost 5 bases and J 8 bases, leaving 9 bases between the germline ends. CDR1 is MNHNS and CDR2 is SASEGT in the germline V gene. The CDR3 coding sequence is TGTGCCAGCAGTATCCCCCCGGGGGAGCTGTTTTTT. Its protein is CASSIPPGELFF.

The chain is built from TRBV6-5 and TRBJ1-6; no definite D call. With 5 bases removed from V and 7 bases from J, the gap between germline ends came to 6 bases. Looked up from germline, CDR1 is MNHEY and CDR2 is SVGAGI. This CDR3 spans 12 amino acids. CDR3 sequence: CASSRHNSPLHF. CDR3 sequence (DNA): TGTGCCAGCAGTCGACACAATTCACCCCTCCACTTT.

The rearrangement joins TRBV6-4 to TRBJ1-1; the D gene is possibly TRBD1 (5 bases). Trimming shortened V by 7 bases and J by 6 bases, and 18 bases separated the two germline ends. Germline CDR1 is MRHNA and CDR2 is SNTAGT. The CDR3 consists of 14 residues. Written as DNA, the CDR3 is TGTGCCAGCAAGCCACAGGTCAACTCCGCTGAAGCTTTCTTT. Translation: CASKPQVNSAEAFF.

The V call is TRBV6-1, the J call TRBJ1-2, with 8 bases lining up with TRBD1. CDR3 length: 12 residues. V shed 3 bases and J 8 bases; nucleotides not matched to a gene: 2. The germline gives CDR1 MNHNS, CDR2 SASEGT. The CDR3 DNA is TGTGCCAGCAGTGACAGGGGGCAAGGCTACACCTTC. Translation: CASSDRGQGYTF.

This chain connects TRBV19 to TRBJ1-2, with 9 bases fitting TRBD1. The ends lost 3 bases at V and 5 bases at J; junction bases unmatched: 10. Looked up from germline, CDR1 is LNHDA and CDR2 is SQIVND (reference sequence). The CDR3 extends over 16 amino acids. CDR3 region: CASSIPPWDRAYGYTF. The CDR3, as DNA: TGTGCCAGTAGTATCCCCCCCTGGGACAGGGCATATGGCTACACCTTC.